The subject of this entry is one T cell receptor (beta chain). The data stem from a study of control samples from healthy donors and cancer patients. Measured with immunoSEQ multiplex PCR; TCRdb has only the in-frame clones, and not every one. The table has about 180,000 clones, around 90% seen once; the top ten hold 1.4%. The length of the CDR3 is 18 residues. After removal of 0 bases from V and 0 bases from J, the junction contained 7 bases not matched to a gene. Germline values: CDR1 SGHVS, CDR2 FNYEAQ. The receptor comes from a man aged 25 to 40 in good health. Sample: blood. The chain recombines TRBV7-6 with TRBJ2-3; TRBD2 matches 9 bases. The CDR3 sequence is CASSLAEGGTSSTDTQYF. The CDR3 region has the DNA TGTGCCAGCAGCTTAGCGGAGGGCGGGACTAGCAGCACAGATACGCAGTATTTT.